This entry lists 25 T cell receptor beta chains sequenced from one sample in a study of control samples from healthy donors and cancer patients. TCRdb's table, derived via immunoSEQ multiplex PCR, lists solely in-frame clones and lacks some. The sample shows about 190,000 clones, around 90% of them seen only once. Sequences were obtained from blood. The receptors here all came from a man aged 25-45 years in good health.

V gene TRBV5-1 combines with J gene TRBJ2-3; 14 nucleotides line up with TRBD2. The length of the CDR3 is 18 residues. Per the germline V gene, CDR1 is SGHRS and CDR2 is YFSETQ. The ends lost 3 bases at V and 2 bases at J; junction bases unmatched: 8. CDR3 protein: CASSSGLAGESYTDTQYF. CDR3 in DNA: TGCGCCAGCAGCTCGGGACTAGCGGGGGAGTCTTACACAGATACGCAGTATTTT.

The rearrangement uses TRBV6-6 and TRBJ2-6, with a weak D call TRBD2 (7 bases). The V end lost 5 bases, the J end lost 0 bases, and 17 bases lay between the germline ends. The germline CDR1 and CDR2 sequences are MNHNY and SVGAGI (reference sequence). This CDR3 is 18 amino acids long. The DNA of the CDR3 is TGTGCCAGCAGTCCCCACCGGGGGGCGAACTCTGGGGCCAACGTCCTGACTTTC. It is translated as CASSPHRGANSGANVLTF.

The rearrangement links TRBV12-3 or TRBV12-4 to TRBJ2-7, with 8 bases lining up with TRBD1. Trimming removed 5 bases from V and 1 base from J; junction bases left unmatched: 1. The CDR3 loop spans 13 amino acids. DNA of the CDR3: TGTGCCAGCAGTGGACAGGGTTCCTACGAGCAGTACTTC. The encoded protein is CASSGQGSYEQYF.

CDR3: CASSLMALSNYGYTF. The CDR3 DNA reads TGTGCCAGCAGCCTCATGGCCCTATCTAACTATGGCTACACCTTC. The V call is TRBV7-9, the J call TRBJ1-2, with unresolved D. Per the germline V gene, CDR1 is SEHNR and CDR2 is FQNEAQ (reference sequence). CDR3 size: 15 residues. Trimming stripped 5 bases from V and 0 bases from J, with 13 bases between.

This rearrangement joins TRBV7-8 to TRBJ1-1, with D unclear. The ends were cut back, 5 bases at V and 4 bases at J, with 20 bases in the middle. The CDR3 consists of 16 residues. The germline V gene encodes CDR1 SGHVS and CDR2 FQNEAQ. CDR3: CASSPPWTQRATEAFF. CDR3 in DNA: TGTGCCAGCAGCCCCCCCTGGACCCAAAGGGCCACTGAAGCTTTCTTT.

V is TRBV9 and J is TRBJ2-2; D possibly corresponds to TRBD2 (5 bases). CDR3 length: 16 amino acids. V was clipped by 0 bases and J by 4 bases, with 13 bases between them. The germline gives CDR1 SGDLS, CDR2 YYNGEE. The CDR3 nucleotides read TGTGCCAGCAGCGTAGTTGCTAGCCGGGGCACCGGGGAGCTGTTTTTT. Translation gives CASSVVASRGTGELFF.

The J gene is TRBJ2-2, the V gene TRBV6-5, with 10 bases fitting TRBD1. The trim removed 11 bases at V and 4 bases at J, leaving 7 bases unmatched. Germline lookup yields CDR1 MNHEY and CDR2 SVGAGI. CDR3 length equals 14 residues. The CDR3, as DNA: TGTGCCTCCCGGGACAGGGGCTTCACCGGGGAGCTGTTTTTT. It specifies CASRDRGFTGELFF.

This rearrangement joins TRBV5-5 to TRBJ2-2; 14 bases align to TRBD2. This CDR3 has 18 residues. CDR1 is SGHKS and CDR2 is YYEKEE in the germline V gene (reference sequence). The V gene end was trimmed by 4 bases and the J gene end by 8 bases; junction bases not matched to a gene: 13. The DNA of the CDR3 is TGTGCCAGCAGCCTCGGGGGACTAGCGGGAGACACCTTGGGGGAGCTGTTTTTT. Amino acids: CASSLGGLAGDTLGELFF.

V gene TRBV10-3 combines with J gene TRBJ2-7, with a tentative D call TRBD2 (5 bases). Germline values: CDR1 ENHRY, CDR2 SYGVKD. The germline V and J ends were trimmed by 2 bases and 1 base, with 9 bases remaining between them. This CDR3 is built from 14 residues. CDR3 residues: CAISEGSRSYEQYF. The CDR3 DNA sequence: TGTGCCATCAGTGAGGGGAGTAGATCCTACGAGCAGTACTTC.

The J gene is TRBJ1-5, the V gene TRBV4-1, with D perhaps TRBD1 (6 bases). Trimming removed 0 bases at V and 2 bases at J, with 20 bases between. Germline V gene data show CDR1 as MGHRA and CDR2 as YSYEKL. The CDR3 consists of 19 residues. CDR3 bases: TGCGCCAGCAGCCAAGAAGTAGCGGTAGTGGCAGGGGGCAATCAGCCCCAGCATTTT. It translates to CASSQEVAVVAGGNQPQHF.

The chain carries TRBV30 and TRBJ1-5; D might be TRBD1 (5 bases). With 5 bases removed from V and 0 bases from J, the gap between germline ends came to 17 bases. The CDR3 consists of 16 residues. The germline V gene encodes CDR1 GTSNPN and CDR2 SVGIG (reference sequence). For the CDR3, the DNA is TGTGCCTGGTCCCTCGCCGGGGCCTATAGCAATCAGCCCCAGCATTTT. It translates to CAWSLAGAYSNQPQHF.

The CDR3 loop reads CASSRQGQETQYF. Written as DNA, the CDR3 is TGCGCCAGCAGTCGACAGGGTCAAGAGACCCAGTACTTC. The chain couples TRBV10-1 to TRBJ2-5; 7 nucleotides match TRBD1. This CDR3 is 13 amino acids long. The V gene end was trimmed by 5 bases and the J gene end by 2 bases; junction bases not matched to a gene: 2. Germline-derived CDR1 and CDR2 are WNHNN and SYGVQD (reference sequence).

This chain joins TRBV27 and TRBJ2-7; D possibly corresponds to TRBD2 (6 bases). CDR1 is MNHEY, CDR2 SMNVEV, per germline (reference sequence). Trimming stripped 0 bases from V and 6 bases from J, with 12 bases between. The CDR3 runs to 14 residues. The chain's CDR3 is CASSLSRGSGEQYF. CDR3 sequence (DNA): TGTGCCAGCAGTTTATCGCGGGGTAGCGGCGAGCAGTACTTC.

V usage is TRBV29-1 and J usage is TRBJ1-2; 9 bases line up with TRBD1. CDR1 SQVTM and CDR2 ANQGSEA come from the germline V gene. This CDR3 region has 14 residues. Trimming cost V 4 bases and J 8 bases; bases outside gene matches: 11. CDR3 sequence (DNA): TGCAGCGTTGTTCTTCTTGGGACAGGGTCCGGCTACACCTTC. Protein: CSVVLLGTGSGYTF. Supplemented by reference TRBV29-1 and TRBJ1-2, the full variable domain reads SAVISQKPSRDICQRGTSLTIQCQVDSQVTMMFWYRQQPGQSLTLIATANQGSEATYESGFVIDKFPISRPNLTFSTLTVSNMSPEDSSIYLCSVVLLGTGSGYTFGSGTRLTVV.

The DNA for the CDR3 is TGCAGTGCTAGTTCTATTGGAAACACCATATATTTT. It codes for CSASSIGNTIYF. V gene TRBV20-1 combines with J gene TRBJ1-3; D is unresolved. The germline V gene encodes CDR1 DFQATT and CDR2 SNEGSKA (reference sequence). V was shortened by 3 bases and J by 3 bases, with 6 bases between the two germline ends. The CDR3 spans 12 residues.

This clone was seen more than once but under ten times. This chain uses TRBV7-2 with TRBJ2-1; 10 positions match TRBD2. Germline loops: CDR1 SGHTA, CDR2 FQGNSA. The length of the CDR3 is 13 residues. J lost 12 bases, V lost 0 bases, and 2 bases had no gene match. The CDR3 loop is CASSLASGGRQFF. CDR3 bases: TGTGCCAGCAGCTTAGCTAGCGGGGGGCGGCAGTTCTTC.

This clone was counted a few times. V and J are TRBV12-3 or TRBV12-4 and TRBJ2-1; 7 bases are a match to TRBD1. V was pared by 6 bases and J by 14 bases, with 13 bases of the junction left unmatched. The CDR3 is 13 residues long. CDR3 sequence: CASRFDRAVEKFF. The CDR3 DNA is TGTGCCAGCAGATTCGACAGGGCGGTGGAAAAGTTCTTC.

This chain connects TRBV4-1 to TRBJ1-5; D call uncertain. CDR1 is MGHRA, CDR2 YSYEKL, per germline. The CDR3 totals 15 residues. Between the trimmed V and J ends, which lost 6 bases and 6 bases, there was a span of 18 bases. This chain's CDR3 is CASRRELDIGQPQHF. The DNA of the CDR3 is TGCGCCAGCAGGCGGGAGTTGGATATTGGTCAGCCCCAGCATTTT.

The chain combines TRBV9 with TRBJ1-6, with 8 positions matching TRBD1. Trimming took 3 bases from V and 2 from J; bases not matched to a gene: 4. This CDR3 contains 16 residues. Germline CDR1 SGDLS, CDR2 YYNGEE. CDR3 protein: CASSDRQGPYNSPLHF. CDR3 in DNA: TGTGCCAGCAGCGATCGACAGGGGCCCTATAATTCACCCCTCCACTTT.

CDR3 nucleotide sequence: TGTGCCAGCTCCCTAAGCACCAACAATGAGCAGTTCTTC. Its protein product is CASSLSTNNEQFF. The V call is TRBV11-3, the J call TRBJ2-1; D gene ambiguous. This CDR3 is built from 13 residues. Germline lookup yields CDR1 SGHNT and CDR2 YENEEA. Trimming shortened V by 8 bases and J by 5 bases, and 13 bases separated the two germline ends.

CDR3 nucleotide sequence: TGTGCCAGCAGCTTATCGCGGTCCGGGGAGACCCAGTACTTC. Residues: CASSLSRSGETQYF. V usage is TRBV7-2 and J usage is TRBJ2-5; no clear D gene. The germline CDR1 and CDR2 sequences are SGHTA and FQGNSA. This CDR3 has 14 residues. V lost 2 bases and J 5 bases, leaving 12 bases between the germline ends.

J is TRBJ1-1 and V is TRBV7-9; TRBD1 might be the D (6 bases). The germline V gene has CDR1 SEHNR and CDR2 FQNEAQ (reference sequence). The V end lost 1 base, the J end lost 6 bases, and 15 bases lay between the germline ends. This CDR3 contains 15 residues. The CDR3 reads CASSLGTGRTAEAFF. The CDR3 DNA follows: TGTGCCAGCAGCTTAGGTACAGGGAGGACCGCTGAAGCTTTCTTT. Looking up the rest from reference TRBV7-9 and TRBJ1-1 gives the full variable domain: DTGVSQNPRHKITKRGQNVTFRCDPISEHNRLYWYRQTLGQGPEFLTYFQNEAQLEKSRLLSDRFSAERPKGSFSTLEIQRTEQGDSAMYLCASSLGTGRTAEAFFGQGTRLTVV.

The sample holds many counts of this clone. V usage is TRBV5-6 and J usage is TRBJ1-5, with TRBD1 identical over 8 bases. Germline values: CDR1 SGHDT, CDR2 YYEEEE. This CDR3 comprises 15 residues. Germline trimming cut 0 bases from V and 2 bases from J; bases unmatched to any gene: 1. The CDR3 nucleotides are TGTGCCAGCAGCTTGGGGACAGGGCGCAATCAGCCCCAGCATTTT. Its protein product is CASSLGTGRNQPQHF. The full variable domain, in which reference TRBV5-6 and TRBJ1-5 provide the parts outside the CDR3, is DAGVTQSPTHLIKTRGQQVTLRCSPKSGHDTVSWYQQALGQGPQFIFQYYEEEERQRGNFPDRFSGHQFPNYSSELNVNALLLGDSALYLCASSLGTGRNQPQHFGDGTRLSIL.

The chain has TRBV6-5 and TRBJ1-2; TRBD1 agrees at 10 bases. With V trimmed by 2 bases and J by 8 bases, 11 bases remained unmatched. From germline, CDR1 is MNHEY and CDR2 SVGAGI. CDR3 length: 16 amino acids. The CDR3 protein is CASSYPKGQGNWGYTF. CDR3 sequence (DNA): TGTGCCAGCAGTTACCCGAAGGGACAGGGGAATTGGGGCTACACCTTC.

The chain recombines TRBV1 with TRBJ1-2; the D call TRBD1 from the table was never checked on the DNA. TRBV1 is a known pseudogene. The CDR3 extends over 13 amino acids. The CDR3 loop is CTSSPQVYYGYTF. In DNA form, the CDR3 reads TGCACCAGCAGCCCACAGGTTTACTATGGCTACACCTTC.